Sequencing of this T cell receptor beta chain was carried out in a study of T-cell reconstitution after alpha-beta-depleted transplantation in children. Broader study findings: Newly generated T cells supplied most T-cell counts and diversity one year post-transplant. Several patients had high TCRbeta diversity at day 60; it came from surviving recipient T cells and thymic progenitors. It was reported that alpha-beta T cells came from several hundred expanded graft clones (about two months after transplant).

Using unique molecular identifiers, the investigators prepared the TCRbeta library. TCRdb reprocessed the PCR reads via MiXCR and lists one record per CDR3 protein. The sample consists of 450,000 to 550,000 distinct CDR3 sequences, about 10% of them appearing once. The V segment lost 5 bases and the J segment 7 bases; nucleotides outside the gene matches: 13. The germline gives CDR1 MNHNS, CDR2 SASEGT. This CDR3 contains 16 residues. This clonotype has more than one count but fewer than ten. The antigen remains unidentified. The chain carries TRBV6-1 and TRBJ2-7, with 11 nucleotides matching TRBD2. The sample here was PBMCs, mostly from graft donor cells, taken 180 days after TCRalphabeta/CD19-depleted stem cell transplant. The receptor's source is a female patient between 2 and 15 years old who had a stem cell transplant for aplastic anemia, so the T cells may come from the graft donor. The CDR3, as DNA: TGTGCCAGCAGTCCCCTCTTTAGCGGGGGGGCCTGGGAGCAGTACTTC. Translating it yields CASSPLFSGGAWEQYF.